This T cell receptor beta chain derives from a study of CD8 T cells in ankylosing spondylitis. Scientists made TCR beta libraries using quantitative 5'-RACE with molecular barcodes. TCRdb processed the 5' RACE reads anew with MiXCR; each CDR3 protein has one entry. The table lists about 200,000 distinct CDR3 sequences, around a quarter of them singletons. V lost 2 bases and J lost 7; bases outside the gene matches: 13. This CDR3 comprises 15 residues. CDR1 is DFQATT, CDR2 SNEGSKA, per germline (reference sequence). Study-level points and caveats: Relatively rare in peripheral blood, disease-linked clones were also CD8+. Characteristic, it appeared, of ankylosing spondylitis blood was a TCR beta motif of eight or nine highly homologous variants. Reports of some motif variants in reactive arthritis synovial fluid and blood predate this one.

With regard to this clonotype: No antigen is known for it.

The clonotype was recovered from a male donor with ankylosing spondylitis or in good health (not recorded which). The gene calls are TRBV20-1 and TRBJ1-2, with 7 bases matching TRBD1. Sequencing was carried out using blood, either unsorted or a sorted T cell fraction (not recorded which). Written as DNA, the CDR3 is TGCAGTGCTAGACTTCCCGGGACAGCCCAGGGTGGCTACACCTTC. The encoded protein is CSARLPGTAQGGYTF.